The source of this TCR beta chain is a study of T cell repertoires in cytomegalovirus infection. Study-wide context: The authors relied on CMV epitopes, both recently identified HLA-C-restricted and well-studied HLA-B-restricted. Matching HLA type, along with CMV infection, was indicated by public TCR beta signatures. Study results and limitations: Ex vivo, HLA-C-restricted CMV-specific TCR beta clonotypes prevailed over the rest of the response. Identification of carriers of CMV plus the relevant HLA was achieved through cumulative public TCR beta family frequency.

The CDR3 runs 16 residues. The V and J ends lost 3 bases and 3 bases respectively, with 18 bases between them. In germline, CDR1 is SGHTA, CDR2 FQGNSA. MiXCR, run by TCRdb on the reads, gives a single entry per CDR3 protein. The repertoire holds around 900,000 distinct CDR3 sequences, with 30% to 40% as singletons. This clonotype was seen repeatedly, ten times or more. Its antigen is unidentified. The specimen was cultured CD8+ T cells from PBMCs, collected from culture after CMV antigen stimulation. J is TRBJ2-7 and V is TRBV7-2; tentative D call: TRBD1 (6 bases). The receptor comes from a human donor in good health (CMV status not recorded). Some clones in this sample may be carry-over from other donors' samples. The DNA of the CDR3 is TGTGCCAGCAGCTTTAGCAGGGGTTCGTCCTACTACGAGCAGTACGTC. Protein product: CASSFSRGSSYYEQYV.